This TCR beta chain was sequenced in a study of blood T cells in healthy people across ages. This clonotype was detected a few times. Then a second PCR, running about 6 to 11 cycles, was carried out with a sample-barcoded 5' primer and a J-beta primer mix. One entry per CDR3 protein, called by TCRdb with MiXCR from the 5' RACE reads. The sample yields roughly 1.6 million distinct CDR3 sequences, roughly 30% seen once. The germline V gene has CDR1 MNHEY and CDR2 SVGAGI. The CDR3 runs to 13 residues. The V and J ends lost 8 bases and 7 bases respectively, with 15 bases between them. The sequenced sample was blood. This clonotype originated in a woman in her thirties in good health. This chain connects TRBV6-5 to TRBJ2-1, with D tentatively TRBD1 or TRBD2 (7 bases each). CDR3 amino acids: CASWAGGGNEQFF. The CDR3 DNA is TGTGCCAGCTGGGCAGGGGGAGGGAATGAGCAGTTCTTC.